This T cell receptor beta chain is drawn from a study of T cells in localized non-small cell lung cancer (dated by TCRdb to 2019 to 2021). About the investigation overall: The study analyzed T cell repertoires of roughly 220 early-stage NSCLC patients, comparing tumors and uninvolved tumor-adjacent lungs. All 250 or so NSCLC patients in the cohort were treatment-naive and had localized lung tumors that were resected. The mean age of the NSCLC patients was about 64 years, with 130 or so men and 110 or so women.

Study-level results and caveats: Uninvolved tumor-adjacent lung showed the highest T cell clonality, higher than tumor, which suggests more focused antigenic responses in the uninvolved tumor-adjacent lung. Because the study design was exploratory, TCR variables were selected using unadjusted p-values without false-discovery rate correction. Longer overall survival was associated with higher T cell density in blood, whereas shorter survival was associated with higher clonality in adjacent lung. Because multi-region tumor sequencing was not performed, intratumor heterogeneity could not be ruled out. A median of roughly 60 of the top 100 tumor clones were detected in paired uninvolved adjacent lung, and some 30 of these tumor clones were also found among the top 100 clones of the paired uninvolved adjacent lung.

As concerns this clone: This clone's antigen is unknown. The sample holds no much larger clone one base away, and base qualities are not on file.

The trim is 0 bases for V and 3 bases for J, with a gap of 6 bases between the germline ends. The germline V gene (reference sequence) supplies CDR1 SGHNT and CDR2 YYREEE. The CDR3 numbers 13 residues from cysteine through phenylalanine. This entry keeps only the CDR3 DNA: 39 bases, framed from base 1. At diagnosis, peripheral blood, uninvolved tumor-adjacent lung and tumor were collected and were preserved as a mix of fresh-frozen and FFPE material. Blood samples were analyzed as peripheral blood mononuclear cells for TCR repertoire profiling. The immunoSEQ Assay was used to sequence TCR beta CDR3 regions from DNA. The original methods were these. T cell density was computed as TCR beta template counts normalized to usable DNA estimated by amplifying housekeeping genes. The preseqR package was used to estimate richness by extrapolating to 400,000 templates for PBMC samples and to 120,000 templates for tissue samples. Clonality was defined as one minus Pielou's evenness. Differential abundance testing on productive amino-acid clonotypes, with a minimum total count of 5 and an alpha of 0.1, was used to identify tissue-enriched TCRs. The Jaccard Index and the Morisita Overlap Index were used to measure how much the repertoires overlapped between compartments. GLIPH grouped TCR beta CDR3s together with public tetramer-defined viral CDR3s, and a viral motif had to include at least three viral sequences and show V-gene enrichment. Here the immuneACCESS table is served through TCRdb, limited to in-frame sequences with V and J called. Missing clones are a known gap in these copies; in checked studies unresolved V genes cover under half, and the rest lacks a known reason. The V and J calls and the clone size are those of that table, but D and trimming were determined from the DNA. In this sample the table shows roughly 13,000 clones, roughly 87% of which occur a single time. More than 2.5% of the sample lies in the top ten.

This clonotype was sampled from a man aged 35 to 70 with stage III lung adenocarcinoma. Source: peripheral blood mononuclear cells, taken before any cancer treatment. This chain joins TRBV5-4 to TRBJ1-1, with no confidently assigned D gene. CDR3 loop: CASSLERDTEAFF. The DNA is as follows: TGTGCCAGCAGCTTGGAGAGGGACACTGAAGCTTTCTTT.